The present T cell receptor (beta chain) was sequenced within a study of CD8 T cells in Susac syndrome. On the study more broadly: Each patient with Susac syndrome, at the time of blood draw, was therapy-naive, on corticosteroids, or on intravenous immunoglobulin alone.

It was with random hexamers that 0.5 to 1 ug RNA was reverse transcribed. Coverage of TCR beta CDR3 amplification by immunoSEQ multiplex PCR extended to 54 Vbeta and 13 Jbeta. TCRdb redid the calling of the immunoSEQ multiplex PCR reads with MiXCR, one entry per CDR3 protein. This sample has around 150,000 distinct CDR3 sequences, with around 95% found just once. CDR1 and CDR2 from the germline V gene are MDHEN and SYDVKM. The CDR3 loop spans 14 amino acids. The V and J ends lost 5 bases and 4 bases respectively, with 14 bases between them. This chain links TRBV28 with TRBJ1-1, with D possibly matching TRBD1 (6 bases). This clonotype was sampled from a human donor with Susac syndrome. Sequencing input: CD4+ T cells from PBMCs. Written as DNA, the CDR3 is TGTGCCAGCAGTACGACAGGATTTAGCACTGAAGCTTTCTTT. It translates to CASSTTGFSTEAFF.